These 8 T cell receptor beta chains originate from one sample sequenced in a study of regulatory T cells in long-lasting Graves disease. Time point indicated: persistent/refractory GD, antithyroid drugs over 5 years with positive TRAb. There was RNA extracted from PBMCs, and the TCR library was made from it. Arm-PCR of CDR3 regions and iRepertoire HTBI primers were used to build TCR beta libraries. TCRdb independently ran MiXCR on the multiplex PCR reads; one entry per CDR3 protein. Of about 470,000 distinct CDR3 sequences in the sample, about a fifth were seen once. The sequenced sample was peripheral blood mononuclear cells (PBMCs), obtained when the disease was refractory, from a patient treated with antithyroid drugs. The receptors shown here come from a female donor with Graves disease.

The rearrangement joins TRBV4-1 to TRBJ2-2; weak D call: TRBD2 (7 bases). V was clipped by 4 bases and J by 9 bases, with 9 bases between them. This CDR3 is 12 amino acids long. The V gene's germline CDR1 is MGHRA and CDR2 YSYEKL. CDR3 bases: TGCGCCAGCAGCCCCGGGGGGCGGGAGCTGTTTTTT. Translating gives CASSPGGRELFF.

This chain links TRBV12-3 or TRBV12-4 with TRBJ2-5, with unresolved D. V lost 5 bases to trimming and J lost 0 bases, with 13 bases between them. This CDR3 contains 15 residues. The CDR3 bases are TGTGCCAGCAGTCCCCTAGTAGGGAACCAAGAGACCCAGTACTTC. Its protein product is CASSPLVGNQETQYF.

This clonotype was counted between two and nine times. J is TRBJ2-7 and V is TRBV3-1; 7 bases map to TRBD1. This CDR3 region has 13 residues. Per the germline V gene, CDR1 is LGHDT and CDR2 is YNNKEL (reference sequence). V dropped 5 bases and J dropped 3; count of bases not matched to a gene: 4. In DNA form, the CDR3 reads TGTGCCAGCAGCAAATGGGACAGCTACGAGCAGTACTTC. Encoded protein: CASSKWDSYEQYF.

The chain recombines TRBV5-1 with TRBJ1-1; D unresolved. CDR1 is SGHRS, CDR2 YFSETQ, per germline. The V end lost 0 bases, the J end lost 3 bases, and 6 bases lay between the germline ends. This CDR3 has 13 amino acids. CDR3 sequence: CASSLERHTEAFF. The CDR3 DNA sequence: TGCGCCAGCAGCTTGGAAAGACACACTGAAGCTTTCTTT.

This clonotype appeared a few times. This chain joins TRBV29-1 and TRBJ1-4, with D tentatively TRBD1 (5 bases). V was cut by 2 bases and J by 3 bases, with 16 bases left in between. The CDR3 extends over 16 amino acids. Germline V CDR1 and CDR2: SQVTM, ANQGSEA. CDR3 sequence: CSVETGEGWANEKLFF. CDR3 DNA: TGCAGCGTTGAAACCGGGGAGGGGTGGGCTAATGAAAAACTGTTTTTT. Using reference TRBV29-1 and TRBJ1-4 for the parts outside the CDR3, the full variable domain is SAVISQKPSRDICQRGTSLTIQCQVDSQVTMMFWYRQQPGQSLTLIATANQGSEATYESGFVIDKFPISRPNLTFSTLTVSNMSPEDSSIYLCSVETGEGWANEKLFFGSGTQLSVL.

This clonotype was counted between two and nine times. This sequence joins TRBV4-1 and TRBJ2-7; D is possibly TRBD1 (6 bases). The CDR3 consists of 14 residues. V gave up 4 bases and J gave up 4 bases, with 14 bases separating them. Germline-derived CDR1 and CDR2 are MGHRA and YSYEKL. This chain's CDR3 is CASSPVGTGYEQYF. The CDR3 DNA reads TGCGCCAGCAGCCCCGTCGGCACAGGGTACGAGCAGTACTTC.

This clonotype showed up just a few times. The conserved phenylalanine or tryptophan normally closing the CDR3 is absent here, so this likely arose from a read error. V gene TRBV5-5 combines with J gene TRBJ2-7; D perhaps matches TRBD2 (5 bases). The CDR3 covers 15 residues. V was pared by 0 bases and J by 4 bases, with 14 bases between. CDR1 and CDR2 from the germline V gene are SGHKS and YYEKEE (reference sequence). CDR3 protein: CASSLAPRVKYEQYI. The CDR3 DNA sequence: TGTGCCAGCAGCTTGGCCCCGCGGGTCAAATACGAGCAGTACATC.

Ten or more counts support this clonotype. This sequence joins TRBV12-3 or TRBV12-4 and TRBJ2-1, with D unclear. This CDR3 has 12 amino acids. Trimming stripped 3 bases from V and 7 bases from J, with 7 bases between. Written as DNA, the CDR3 is TGTGCCAGCAGTTTCCTCGGAAATGAGCAGTTCTTC. Translation gives CASSFLGNEQFF.